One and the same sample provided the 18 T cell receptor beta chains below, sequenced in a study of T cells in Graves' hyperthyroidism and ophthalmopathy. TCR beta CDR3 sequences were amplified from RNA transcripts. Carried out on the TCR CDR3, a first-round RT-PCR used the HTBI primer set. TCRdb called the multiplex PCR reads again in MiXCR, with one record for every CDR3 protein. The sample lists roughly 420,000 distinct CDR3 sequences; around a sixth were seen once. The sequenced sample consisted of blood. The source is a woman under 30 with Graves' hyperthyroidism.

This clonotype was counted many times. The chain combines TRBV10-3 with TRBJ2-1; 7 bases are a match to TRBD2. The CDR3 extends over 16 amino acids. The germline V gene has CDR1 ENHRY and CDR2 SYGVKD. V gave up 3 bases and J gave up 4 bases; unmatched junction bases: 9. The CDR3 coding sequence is TGTGCCATCAGTGATTATGGCGGGAGCCGGTACAATGAGCAGTTCTTC. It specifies CAISDYGGSRYNEQFF.

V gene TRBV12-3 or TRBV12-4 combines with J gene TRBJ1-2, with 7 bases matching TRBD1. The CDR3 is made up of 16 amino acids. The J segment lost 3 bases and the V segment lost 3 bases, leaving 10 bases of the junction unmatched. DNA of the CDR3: TGTGCCAGCAGTTTTCGGCCGAGACAGGGTTACTATGGCTACACCTTC. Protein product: CASSFRPRQGYYGYTF.

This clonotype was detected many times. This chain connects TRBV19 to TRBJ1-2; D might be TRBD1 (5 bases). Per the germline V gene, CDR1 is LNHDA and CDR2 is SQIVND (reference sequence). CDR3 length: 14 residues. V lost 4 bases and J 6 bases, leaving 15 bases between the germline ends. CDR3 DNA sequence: TGTGCCAGTAGTAGAGGGACCCGGAGGAATGGCTACACCTTC. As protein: CASSRGTRRNGYTF. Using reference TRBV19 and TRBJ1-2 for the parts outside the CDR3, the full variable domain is DGGITQSPKYLFRKEGQNVTLSCEQNLNHDAMYWYRQDPGQGLRLIYYSQIVNDFQKGDIAEGYSVSREKKESFPLTVTSAQKNPTAFYLCASSRGTRRNGYTFGSGTRLTVV.

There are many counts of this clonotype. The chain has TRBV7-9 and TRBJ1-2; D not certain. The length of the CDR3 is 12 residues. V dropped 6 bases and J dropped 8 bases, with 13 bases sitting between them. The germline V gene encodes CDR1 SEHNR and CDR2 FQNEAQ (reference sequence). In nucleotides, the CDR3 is TGTGCCAGCAGGGTCATCCCCGACGGCTACACCTTC. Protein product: CASRVIPDGYTF.

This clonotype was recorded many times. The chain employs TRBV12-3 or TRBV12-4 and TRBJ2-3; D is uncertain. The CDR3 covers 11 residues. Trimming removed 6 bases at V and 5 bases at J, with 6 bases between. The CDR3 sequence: CASRLIDTQYF. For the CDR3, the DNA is TGTGCCAGCAGGTTAATAGATACGCAGTATTTT.

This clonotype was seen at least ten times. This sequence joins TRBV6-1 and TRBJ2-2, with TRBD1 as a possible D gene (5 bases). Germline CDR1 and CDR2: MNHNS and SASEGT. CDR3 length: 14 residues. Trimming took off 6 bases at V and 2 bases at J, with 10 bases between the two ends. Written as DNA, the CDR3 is TGTGCCAGCAGACAGGAGTTAAACACCGGGGAGCTGTTTTTT. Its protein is CASRQELNTGELFF.

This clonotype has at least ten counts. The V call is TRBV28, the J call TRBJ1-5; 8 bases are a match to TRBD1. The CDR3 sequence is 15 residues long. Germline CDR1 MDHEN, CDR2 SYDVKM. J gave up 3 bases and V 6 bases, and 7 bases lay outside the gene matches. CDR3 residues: CASSGTGFNNQPQHF. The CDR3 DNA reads TGTGCCAGCAGCGGGACAGGTTTTAACAATCAGCCCCAGCATTTT.

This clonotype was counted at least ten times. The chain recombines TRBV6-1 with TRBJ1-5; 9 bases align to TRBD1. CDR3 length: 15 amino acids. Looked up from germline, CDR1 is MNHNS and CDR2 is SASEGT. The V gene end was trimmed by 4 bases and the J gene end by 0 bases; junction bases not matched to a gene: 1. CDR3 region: CASSGTGVSNQPQHF. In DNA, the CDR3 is TGTGCCAGCAGTGGGACAGGGGTTAGCAATCAGCCCCAGCATTTT.

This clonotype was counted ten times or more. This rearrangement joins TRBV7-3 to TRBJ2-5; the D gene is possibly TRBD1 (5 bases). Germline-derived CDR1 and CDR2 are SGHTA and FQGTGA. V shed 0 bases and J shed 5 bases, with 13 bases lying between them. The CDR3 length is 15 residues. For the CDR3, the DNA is TGTGCCAGCAGCTTAACGGGAACAGGTTTGGAGACCCAGTACTTC. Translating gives CASSLTGTGLETQYF.

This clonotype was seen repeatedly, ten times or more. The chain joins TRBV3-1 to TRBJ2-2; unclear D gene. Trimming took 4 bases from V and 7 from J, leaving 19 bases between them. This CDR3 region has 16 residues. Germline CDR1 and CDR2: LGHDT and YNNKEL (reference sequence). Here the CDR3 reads CASSRREVQSDGELFF. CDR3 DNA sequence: TGTGCCAGCAGCCGACGCGAGGTACAATCGGACGGGGAGCTGTTTTTT.

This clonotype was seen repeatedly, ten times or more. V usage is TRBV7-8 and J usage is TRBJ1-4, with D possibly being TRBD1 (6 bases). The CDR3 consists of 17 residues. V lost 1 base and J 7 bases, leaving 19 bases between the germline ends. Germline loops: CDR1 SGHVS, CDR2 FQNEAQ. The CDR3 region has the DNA TGTGCCAGCAGCTTAGATCGATTGGGGGCCAGGGGTGAAAAACTGTTTTTT. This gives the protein CASSLDRLGARGEKLFF.

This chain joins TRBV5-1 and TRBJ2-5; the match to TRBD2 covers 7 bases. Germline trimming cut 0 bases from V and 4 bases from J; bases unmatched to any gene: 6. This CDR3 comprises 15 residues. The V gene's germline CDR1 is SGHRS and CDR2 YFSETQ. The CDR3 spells CASSLVGGSGETQYF. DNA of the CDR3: TGCGCCAGCAGCTTGGTCGGGGGGAGTGGAGAGACCCAGTACTTC.

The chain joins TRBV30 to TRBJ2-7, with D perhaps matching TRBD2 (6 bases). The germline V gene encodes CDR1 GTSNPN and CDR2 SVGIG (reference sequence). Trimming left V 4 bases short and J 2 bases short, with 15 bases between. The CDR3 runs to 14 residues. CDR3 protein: CAWINTRGTYEQYF. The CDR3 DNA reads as TGTGCCTGGATCAACACACGGGGGACCTACGAGCAGTACTTC.

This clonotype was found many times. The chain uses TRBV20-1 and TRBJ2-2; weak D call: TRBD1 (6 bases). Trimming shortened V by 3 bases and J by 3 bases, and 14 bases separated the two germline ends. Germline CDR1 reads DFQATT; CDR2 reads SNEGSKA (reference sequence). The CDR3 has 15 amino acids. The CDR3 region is CSASNRAGHTGELFF. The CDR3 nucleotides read TGCAGTGCTAGTAACAGGGCAGGCCACACCGGGGAGCTGTTTTTT.

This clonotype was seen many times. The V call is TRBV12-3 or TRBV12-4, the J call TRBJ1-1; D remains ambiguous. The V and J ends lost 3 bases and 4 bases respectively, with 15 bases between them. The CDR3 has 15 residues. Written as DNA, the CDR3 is TGTGCCAGCAGTTTTCGGGCAGGTATAAGCACTGAAGCTTTCTTT. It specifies CASSFRAGISTEAFF.

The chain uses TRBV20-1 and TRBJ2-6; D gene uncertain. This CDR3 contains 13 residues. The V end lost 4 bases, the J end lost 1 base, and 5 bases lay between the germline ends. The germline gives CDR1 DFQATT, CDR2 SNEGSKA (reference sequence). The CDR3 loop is CSAIGSGANVLTF. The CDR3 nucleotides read TGCAGTGCTATCGGGTCTGGGGCCAACGTCCTGACTTTC.

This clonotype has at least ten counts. The CDR3 here is CASKGSPDTQYF. For the CDR3, the DNA is TGTGCCAGTAAGGGGTCCCCGGATACGCAGTATTTT. The chain carries TRBV19 and TRBJ2-3, with TRBD1 as a possible D gene (5 bases). The CDR3 extends over 12 amino acids. The germline V gene encodes CDR1 LNHDA and CDR2 SQIVND (reference sequence). Deletions cut 7 bases from V and 6 bases from J, with 11 bases between.

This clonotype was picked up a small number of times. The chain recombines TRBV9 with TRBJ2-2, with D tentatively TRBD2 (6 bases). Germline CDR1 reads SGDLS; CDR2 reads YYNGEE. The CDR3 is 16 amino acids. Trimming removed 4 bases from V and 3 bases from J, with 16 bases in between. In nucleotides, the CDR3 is TGTGCCAGCAGCCCCCATAGGGCGGGATACACCGGGGAGCTGTTTTTT. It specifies CASSPHRAGYTGELFF. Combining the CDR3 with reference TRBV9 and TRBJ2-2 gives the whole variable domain DSGVTQTPKHLITATGQRVTLRCSPRSGDLSVYWYQQSLDQGLQFLIQYYNGEERAKGNILERFSAQQFPDLHSELNLSSLELGDSALYFCASSPHRAGYTGELFFGEGSRLTVL.